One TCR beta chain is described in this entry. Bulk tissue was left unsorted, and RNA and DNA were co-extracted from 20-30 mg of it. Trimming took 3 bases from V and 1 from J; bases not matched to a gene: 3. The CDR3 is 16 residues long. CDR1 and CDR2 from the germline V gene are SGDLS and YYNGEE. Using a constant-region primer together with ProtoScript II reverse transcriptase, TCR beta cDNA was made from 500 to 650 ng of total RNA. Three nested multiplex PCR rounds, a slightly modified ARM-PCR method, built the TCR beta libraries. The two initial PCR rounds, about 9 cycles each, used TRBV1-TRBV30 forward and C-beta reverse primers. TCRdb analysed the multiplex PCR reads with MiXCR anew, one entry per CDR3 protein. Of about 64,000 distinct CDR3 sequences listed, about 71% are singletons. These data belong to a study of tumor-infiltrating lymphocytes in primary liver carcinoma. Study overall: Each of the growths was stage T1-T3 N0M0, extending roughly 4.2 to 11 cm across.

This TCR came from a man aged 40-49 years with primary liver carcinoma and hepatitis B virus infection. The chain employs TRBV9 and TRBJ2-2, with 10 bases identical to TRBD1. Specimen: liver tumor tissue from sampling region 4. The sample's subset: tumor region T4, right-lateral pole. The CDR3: CASSGQGALNTGELFF. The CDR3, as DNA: TGTGCCAGCAGCGGACAGGGGGCGTTGAACACCGGGGAGCTGTTTTTT.